This T cell receptor (beta chain) was profiled in a study of shared clonotypes between healthy human individuals. Clones were read by immunoSEQ multiplex PCR, and TCRdb kept only the in-frame ones, dropping some. The sample consists of approximately 2.5 million clones, roughly nine tenths of them appearing once. The CDR3 is made up of 15 amino acids. V was clipped by 2 bases and J by 7 bases; unmatched bases: 7. Germline V gene sequence: CDR1 SGHNT, CDR2 YYREEE (reference sequence). The chain recombines TRBV5-4 with TRBJ2-1; 9 positions match TRBD1. The source of this sequence is a man younger than 35 in good health. The sequencing sample was made of naive CD4+ T cells sorted from blood. As for subset: CD45RA+ positively selected. CDR3 sequence reads: CASSLGDRAMNEQFF. In DNA, the CDR3 is TGTGCCAGCAGCTTAGGGGACAGGGCCATGAATGAGCAGTTCTTC.